This passage covers 32 T cell receptor beta chains from one sample sequenced in a study of CD8 T cells in ankylosing spondylitis (TCRdb year 2017). Library preparation used 5' RACE. The sequencer was an Illumina HiSeq 2500. TCRdb reran the public reads through fastp at Q25 and MiXCR, keeping productive beta chains. Merged by CDR3 protein, the rows form single entries marked with the most common genes and DNA. The sample has tens of thousands of distinct CDR3 sequences on record, about 27% of them singletons. Jointly, the top ten make up 55% to 75% of the sample. Sequencing used blood, either unsorted or a sorted T cell fraction (not recorded which). These receptors originate from a male donor with ankylosing spondylitis or in good health (not recorded which).

The chain's CDR3 is CASSPTNRSSYEQYF. DNA for the CDR3: TGTGCCAGCAGTCCCACTAACAGGAGCTCCTACGAGCAGTACTTC. This chain joins TRBV12-3 or TRBV12-4 and TRBJ2-7, with TRBD1 as a possible D gene (5 bases). Deletions cut 5 bases from V and 0 bases from J, with 14 bases between. The CDR3 is 15 residues long.

The chain uses TRBV20-1 and TRBJ1-5; D not resolved. The CDR3 extends over 15 amino acids. V dropped 6 bases and J dropped 0 bases, with 15 bases sitting between them. CDR1 is DFQATT, CDR2 SNEGSKA, per germline (reference sequence). CDR3 in amino acids: CSARRQTHSNQPQHF. For the CDR3, the DNA is TGCAGTGCAAGGCGGCAGACCCATAGCAATCAGCCCCAGCATTTT.

This clonotype was recorded many times. The chain couples TRBV5-1 to TRBJ1-1; D ambiguous. The CDR3 consists of 15 residues. Trimming removed 1 base at V and 8 bases at J, with 18 bases between. Germline lookup yields CDR1 SGHRS and CDR2 YFSETQ. This CDR3 is CASSLRGNGGGEAFF. CDR3 bases: TGCGCCAGCAGCTTGAGAGGAAATGGTGGCGGGGAAGCTTTCTTT.

CDR3 sequence reads: CSARDSGYEQYF. DNA of the CDR3: TGCAGTGCTAGGGATTCCGGCTACGAGCAGTACTTC. The chain carries TRBV20-1 and TRBJ2-7; no reliable D call. The CDR3 has 12 amino acids. Trimming removed 3 bases at V and 3 bases at J, with 9 bases between. Germline CDR1 and CDR2: DFQATT and SNEGSKA (reference sequence).

This clonotype occurred a few times. The chain employs TRBV5-1 and TRBJ2-1; 16 bases fit TRBD2. Germline V gives CDR1 SGHRS, CDR2 YFSETQ. Germline trimming cut 4 bases from V and 4 bases from J; bases unmatched to any gene: 2. This CDR3 has 16 amino acids. The CDR3 loop is CASSGTSGRGYNEQFF. CDR3 in DNA: TGCGCCAGCAGCGGGACTAGCGGGAGGGGTTACAATGAGCAGTTCTTC. Complete variable domain (other parts from reference TRBV5-1 and TRBJ2-1): KAGVTQTPRYLIKTRGQQVTLSCSPISGHRSVSWYQQTPGQGLQFLFEYFSETQRNKGNFPGRFSGRQFSNSRSEMNVSTLELGDSALYLCASSGTSGRGYNEQFFGPGTRLTVL.

This clonotype appeared a few times. The chain uses TRBV5-1 and TRBJ2-3, with 10 bases identical to TRBD2. From germline, CDR1 is SGHRS and CDR2 YFSETQ. This CDR3 region has 12 residues. V gave up 7 bases and J gave up 4 bases; unmatched junction bases: 0. CDR3 DNA sequence: TGCGCCAGCGGGACTAGCGCAGATACGCAGTATTTT. Protein: CASGTSADTQYF.

V and J are TRBV7-9 and TRBJ2-7; 11 bases line up with TRBD2. Germline CDR1 reads SEHNR; CDR2 reads FQNEAQ (reference sequence). The CDR3 is 14 amino acids. J lost 3 bases, V lost 2 bases, and 0 bases had no gene match. In nucleotides, the CDR3 is TGTGCCAGCAGCTTACTAGCGGGAGGCTACGAGCAGTACTTC. It is translated as CASSLLAGGYEQYF. Full variable domain (missing parts from reference TRBV7-9 and TRBJ2-7): DTGVSQNPRHKITKRGQNVTFRCDPISEHNRLYWYRQTLGQGPEFLTYFQNEAQLEKSRLLSDRFSAERPKGSFSTLEIQRTEQGDSAMYLCASSLLAGGYEQYFGPGTRLTVT.

The genes are TRBV5-1 and TRBJ2-1; 9 nucleotides agree with TRBD2. V trimming: 3 bases; J trimming: 7 bases; junction bases outside the gene matches: 8. The CDR3 spans 15 residues. Germline CDR1 reads SGHRS; CDR2 reads YFSETQ. The CDR3 spells CASSSRTSVGNEQFF. CDR3 in DNA: TGCGCCAGCAGCTCGCGGACTAGCGTGGGAAATGAGCAGTTCTTC.

The rearrangement uses TRBV5-1 and TRBJ1-5, with 8 positions matching TRBD1. Per germline, CDR1 SGHRS and CDR2 YFSETQ. Unmatched junction bases numbered 15, after V lost 8 bases and J lost 5 bases. CDR3 length equals 16 residues. CDR3 coding DNA: TGCGCCAGTCCTAGGACAGGGTTACGCGGGTATCAGCCCCAGCATTTT. Translated: CASPRTGLRGYQPQHF.

This clonotype was counted ten times or more. The genes are TRBV5-1 and TRBJ1-1; D gene uncertain. CDR3 size: 13 residues. CDR1 and CDR2 (germline): SGHRS, YFSETQ. V lost 0 bases and J lost 3, with 6 bases in between. CDR3 sequence: CASSLAVDTEAFF. The CDR3 DNA sequence: TGCGCCAGCAGCTTGGCCGTGGACACTGAAGCTTTCTTT.

The chain uses TRBV7-2 and TRBJ2-1, with 8 bases that match TRBD1. The V gene end was trimmed by 3 bases and the J gene end by 6 bases; junction bases not matched to a gene: 13. The germline V gene encodes CDR1 SGHTA and CDR2 FQGNSA. This CDR3 spans 17 amino acids. CDR3 loop: CASSFNPGQAPFNEQFF. CDR3 in DNA: TGTGCCAGCAGCTTTAACCCGGGACAGGCCCCATTCAATGAGCAGTTCTTC.

This chain links TRBV20-1 with TRBJ2-5; the match to TRBD1 covers 8 bases. V lost 6 bases and J lost 7; bases outside the gene matches: 10. CDR3 length equals 13 residues. Per germline, CDR1 DFQATT and CDR2 SNEGSKA (reference sequence). The CDR3 region is CSAQTQGEGTQYF. The DNA of the CDR3 is TGCAGTGCACAAACACAGGGGGAAGGGACCCAGTACTTC.

This chain connects TRBV18 to TRBJ1-3; D is undetermined. V was cut by 3 bases and J by 2 bases, with 23 bases left in between. CDR1 and CDR2 (germline): KGHSH, LQKENI. The CDR3 is 19 amino acids. As DNA, the CDR3 is TGTGCCAGCTCACCCCTGGGAATCTTCGAGGTACCCGCTGGAAACACCATATATTTT. Protein: CASSPLGIFEVPAGNTIYF.

The table lists this clonotype with a few counts. The V call is TRBV29-1, the J call TRBJ1-2; perhaps TRBD1 as D (5 bases). CDR1 and CDR2 from the germline V gene are SQVTM and ANQGSEA. The CDR3 consists of 12 residues. V gave up 7 bases and J gave up 1 base, with 10 bases separating them. CDR3 sequence (DNA): TGCAGCGCCTCCGGGGGTAACTATGGCTACACCTTC. Amino acids: CSASGGNYGYTF.

The rearrangement uses TRBV7-7 and TRBJ2-3; maybe TRBD1 (6 bases). V lost 5 bases to trimming and J lost 3 bases, with 18 bases between them. The germline V gene has CDR1 SSHAT and CDR2 FNYEAQ (reference sequence). The CDR3 length is 16 residues. CDR3 DNA: TGTGCCAGCAGCCATCAGGGGATGGTGGTAACAGATACGCAGTATTTT. Amino acids: CASSHQGMVVTDTQYF.

This clonotype has a handful of counts. The chain is built from TRBV5-1 and TRBJ1-2, with a weak D call TRBD1 (5 bases). The germline V gene encodes CDR1 SGHRS and CDR2 YFSETQ. The CDR3 totals 15 residues. The V and J ends lost 4 bases and 9 bases respectively, with 22 bases between them. The CDR3 is CASSPDGGDAGRYTF. For the CDR3, the DNA is TGCGCCAGCAGCCCGGACGGGGGAGACGCGGGGCGCTACACCTTC.

The chain has TRBV29-1 and TRBJ2-6; D is ambiguous. The CDR3 contains 13 residues. Germline CDR1 is SQVTM and CDR2 is ANQGSEA. V shed 5 bases and J shed 2 bases, with 7 bases lying between them. The CDR3 reads CSVHSTGANVLTF. Written as DNA, the CDR3 is TGCAGCGTTCACAGTACTGGGGCCAACGTCCTGACTTTC.

This clonotype was seen a few times. This chain uses TRBV5-1 with TRBJ2-4; tentatively, D is TRBD1 (6 bases). Germline V gene lookup returns CDR1 SGHRS and CDR2 YFSETQ. V was pared by 8 bases and J by 7 bases, with 13 bases between. The CDR3 has 12 amino acids. DNA of the CDR3: TGCGCCAGTGGAACAGGGCTTAACATTCAGTACTTC. Encoded protein: CASGTGLNIQYF.

This clonotype was counted a few times. The gene calls are TRBV5-1 and TRBJ2-3; a weak D match, TRBD2 (6 bases). With 4 bases removed from V and 0 bases from J, the gap between germline ends came to 24 bases. This CDR3 region has 19 residues. In germline, CDR1 is SGHRS, CDR2 YFSETQ. In DNA form, the CDR3 reads TGCGCCAGCAGCCAACCTGATTATAGCGGTTATTCTAGCACAGATACGCAGTATTTT. Protein: CASSQPDYSGYSSTDTQYF.

This clonotype was seen only a few times. The chain joins TRBV29-1 to TRBJ1-6; a possible D gene is TRBD1 (6 bases). Trimming took off 8 bases at V and 8 bases at J, with 22 bases between the two ends. Germline V gene lookup returns CDR1 SQVTM and CDR2 ANQGSEA. This CDR3 is 15 amino acids long. The CDR3 protein is CSIKTDSNRDSPLHF. For the CDR3, the DNA is TGCAGCATTAAAACGGATTCGAACAGGGATTCACCCCTCCACTTT.

The V call is TRBV12-3 or TRBV12-4, the J call TRBJ1-5; D gene uncertain. The CDR3 is 13 residues long. Trimming cost V 7 bases and J 1 base, with 8 bases left between them. For the CDR3, the DNA is TGTGCCAGCACCTCGGTCAGCAATCAGCCCCAGCATTTT. This gives the protein CASTSVSNQPQHF.

This chain uses TRBV29-1 with TRBJ1-1; D gene ambiguous. The CDR3 consists of 12 residues. The V and J ends lost 4 bases and 0 bases respectively, with 6 bases between them. The germline gives CDR1 SQVTM, CDR2 ANQGSEA. This CDR3 is CSVGGMNTEAFF. The DNA for the CDR3 is TGCAGCGTTGGAGGGATGAACACTGAAGCTTTCTTT.

The chain links TRBV5-1 to TRBJ2-3; D is undetermined. V was trimmed by 0 bases and J by 2 bases, leaving 7 bases between them. CDR1 SGHRS and CDR2 YFSETQ come from the germline V gene. The CDR3 consists of 14 residues. The CDR3 spells CASSLVSDTDTQYF. CDR3 DNA sequence: TGCGCCAGCAGCTTGGTTTCAGACACAGATACGCAGTATTTT.

This chain connects TRBV5-1 to TRBJ2-2; no firm D call. The CDR3 extends over 14 amino acids. In germline, CDR1 is SGHRS, CDR2 YFSETQ. Trimming took 6 bases from V and 6 from J, leaving 15 bases between them. In DNA form, the CDR3 reads TGCGCCAGCAACCCCGGGCAGGCGTCCGGGGAGCTGTTTTTT. This gives the protein CASNPGQASGELFF.

The chain carries TRBV20-1 and TRBJ1-5; weak D call: TRBD1 (6 bases). The germline CDR1 and CDR2 sequences are DFQATT and SNEGSKA (reference sequence). This CDR3 region has 18 residues. Trimming took 1 base from V and 0 from J, leaving 19 bases between them. The CDR3 loop reads CSARVRRGGGYSNQPQHF. CDR3 coding DNA: TGCAGTGCTAGAGTCCGCCGTGGTGGGGGCTATAGCAATCAGCCCCAGCATTTT.

The chain joins TRBV20-1 to TRBJ1-1; 7 bases are shared with TRBD1. From germline, CDR1 is DFQATT and CDR2 SNEGSKA (reference sequence). Trimming cost V 0 bases and J 0 bases; bases outside gene matches: 7. This CDR3 is built from 16 residues. CDR3 nucleotide sequence: TGCAGTGCTAGAGACACAGGGGCCCCCATGAACACTGAAGCTTTCTTT. This encodes CSARDTGAPMNTEAFF.

This clonotype was seen a single time. The chain's CDR3 is CASSSLRGSGNTIYF. As DNA, the CDR3 is TGTGCCAGCAGTTCCCTCCGGGGGTCTGGAAACACCATATATTTT. The rearrangement links TRBV27 to TRBJ1-3; the D gene is possibly TRBD1 (5 bases). CDR1 and CDR2 from the germline V gene are MNHEY and SMNVEV (reference sequence). There are 15 residues in the CDR3. V was cut by 4 bases and J by 1 base, with 11 bases left in between.

The rearrangement links TRBV5-1 to TRBJ2-3; D gene uncertain. Per the germline V gene, CDR1 is SGHRS and CDR2 is YFSETQ. The CDR3 is 13 amino acids. V dropped 2 bases and J dropped 2 bases, with 6 bases sitting between them. The CDR3 is CASSFPFTDTQYF. The CDR3 DNA sequence: TGCGCCAGCAGCTTCCCGTTCACAGATACGCAGTATTTT.

This clonotype showed up many times. The V gene is TRBV20-1, the J gene TRBJ2-7; D call uncertain. This CDR3 comprises 11 residues. The germline V gene has CDR1 DFQATT and CDR2 SNEGSKA (reference sequence). V was pared by 3 bases and J by 7 bases, with 10 bases between. CDR3 residues: CSASASREQYF. In nucleotides, the CDR3 is TGCAGTGCTAGCGCGAGCCGAGAGCAGTACTTC.

This clonotype was picked up a small number of times. J is TRBJ2-3 and V is TRBV5-1, with D perhaps TRBD1 or TRBD2 (5 bases each). The germline V gene encodes CDR1 SGHRS and CDR2 YFSETQ. V lost 0 bases and J lost 2, with 16 bases in between. This CDR3 contains 17 residues. In nucleotides, the CDR3 is TGCGCCAGCAGCTTGGGTACCGGGACCCAGACCACAGATACGCAGTATTTT. Amino acid sequence: CASSLGTGTQTTDTQYF.

The V gene is TRBV6-5, the J gene TRBJ2-2; tentative D call: TRBD2 (5 bases). V was pared by 8 bases and J by 5 bases, with 6 bases between. CDR1 and CDR2 (germline): MNHEY, SVGAGI. The CDR3 contains 11 residues. The CDR3 nucleotides are TGTGCCAGCCGAGGGACCGGGGAGCTGTTTTTT. This sequence encodes CASRGTGELFF.

This clonotype was found a few times. The chain is built from TRBV5-1 and TRBJ1-1; the D is unclear. The V end was cut by 0 bases, the J end by 0 bases, with 3 bases between. This CDR3 is built from 13 residues. Germline V gene sequence: CDR1 SGHRS, CDR2 YFSETQ. The CDR3 DNA is TGCGCCAGCAGCTTGGCGTTGAACACTGAAGCTTTCTTT. Its translation: CASSLALNTEAFF.